This T cell receptor (beta chain) was sequenced in a study of blood T cell repertoires in COVID-19. Across the study: Sites in the United States, Italy and Spain provided acute and convalescent COVID-19 samples. PBMCs, B-cell-depleted T cells, or T cells provided the cDNA or gDNA that made up the material.

There are a few counts of this clone. In the original processing: Amplified reference gene primers provided the basis for estimating nucleated cell counts. Data came from immunoSEQ multiplex PCR; TCRdb stores just in-frame clones and leaves some out. V, J and clone size are taken as reported in that table, and D and trimming were inferred from the DNA itself. The repertoire holds tens of thousands of clones, with 87% as singletons. The CDR3 has 14 residues. This chain uses TRBV12-1 with TRBJ1-4; TRBD1, the D gene given by the table, was not confirmed from the DNA. TRBV12-1 is a pseudogene segment. This receptor was identified in a woman at least 80 years old in a cohort sampled during active or convalescent COVID-19. Sequencing was carried out using peripheral blood. CDR3 DNA sequence: TGTGCCAGCAGCTTTGACACCTCATATGAAAAACTGTTTTTT. Its protein product is CASSFDTSYEKLFF.